A selection of T cell receptor beta chains follows, all from one sample in a study of molecular identifiers for immune sequencing clone quantification. TCRdb passed the PCR reads through MiXCR, listing each CDR3 protein once. The table shows about 320,000 distinct CDR3 sequences, with 20% to 25% occurring only once. Sequencing was carried out using naive CD8+ T cells from blood, with Jurkat cell RNA spiked in. The origin of the receptors is a human donor in good health. Some libraries in this study had Jurkat cell RNA spiked in. The CDR3 runs from the conserved cysteine through the conserved F or W. A D gene is named only where the DNA matches it firmly. Part of the rows lack a size; the others show once, few, many or a class for expanded clones.

TRBJ1-5 | many | TRBV15 | - | CATSRVGGDQPQHF | TGTGCCACCAGCAGGGTGGGCGGAGATCAGCCCCAGCATTTT
TRBJ2-5 | - | TRBV4-3 | TRBD2 | CASSQDLGGSTGTQYF | TGCGCCAGCAGCCAAGATTTGGGCGGGAGTACGGGGACCCAGTACTTC
TRBJ2-7 | few | TRBV28 | TRBD2 | CASSLAGGLHEQYF | TGTGCCAGTAGTCTAGCGGGAGGGTTACACGAGCAGTACTTC
TRBJ2-1 | - | TRBV14 | - | CASSRSHGAPQYNEQFF | TGTGCCAGCAGCCGCTCCCACGGGGCCCCGCAGTACAATGAGCAGTTCTTC
TRBJ2-2 | many | TRBV7-8 | TRBD2 | CASSLAPSGGDTGELFF | TGTGCCAGCAGCTTAGCCCCGAGCGGGGGTGACACCGGGGAGCTGTTTTTT
TRBJ2-1 | many | TRBV28 | - | CASRVTRINEQFF | TGTGCCAGCAGGGTGACTAGGATCAATGAGCAGTTCTTC
TRBJ2-3 | many | TRBV12-5 | TRBD2 | CASGLVAGGTDTQYF | TGTGCTAGTGGTTTGGTAGCGGGGGGCACAGATACGCAGTATTTT
TRBJ2-6 | many | TRBV28 | TRBD2 | CASSSWTSGSWGGANVLTF | TGTGCCAGCAGTTCATGGACTAGCGGGAGCTGGGGTGGGGCCAACGTCCTGACTTTC
TRBJ2-1 | many | TRBV30 | TRBD2 | CAWSVPGLGYEQFF | TGTGCCTGGAGTGTCCCGGGACTAGGGTATGAGCAGTTCTTC
TRBJ1-4 | many | TRBV4-3 | - | CASSQDGQTIATNEKLFF | TGCGCCAGCAGCCAAGACGGACAGACTATTGCAACTAATGAAAAACTGTTTTTT
TRBJ1-5 | many | TRBV6-2/TRBV6-3 | - | CASSYSAGKSNQPQHF | TGTGCCAGCAGTTACTCGGCAGGGAAGAGCAATCAGCCCCAGCATTTT
TRBJ1-1 | many | TRBV6-5 | TRBD1 | CASRYDRGTEAFF | TGTGCCAGCAGATACGACAGGGGCACTGAAGCTTTCTTT
TRBJ2-3 | few | TRBV30 | - | CAWSVAQITTDTQYF | TGTGCCTGGAGTGTAGCACAGATCACCACAGATACGCAGTATTTT
TRBJ2-3 | many | TRBV6-6 | - | CASRAADTQYF | TGTGCCAGCAGGGCGGCAGATACGCAGTATTTT
TRBJ2-5 | many | TRBV27 | - | CASSSTYQETQYF | TGTGCCAGCAGTTCCACATACCAAGAGACCCAGTACTTC
TRBJ2-3 | many | TRBV29-1 | - | CSVEDWWGADSTDTQYF | TGCAGCGTTGAAGATTGGTGGGGGGCCGATAGCACAGATACGCAGTATTTT
TRBJ2-5 | many | TRBV7-9 | - | CASSLQVQETQYF | TGTGCCAGCAGCTTACAGGTCCAAGAGACCCAGTACTTC
TRBJ1-1 | few | TRBV7-9 | - | CASSSSGAPEAFF | TGTGCCAGCAGCTCGTCAGGGGCGCCGGAAGCTTTCTTT
TRBJ2-7 | few | TRBV27 | TRBD1 | CASSTDRGLYEQYF | TGTGCCAGCAGTACGGACAGGGGCCTCTACGAGCAGTACTTC
TRBJ1-4 | few | TRBV10-2 | - | CASSEARMGEKLFF | TGCGCCAGCAGTGAGGCCAGGATGGGAGAAAAACTGTTTTTT
TRBJ2-3 | many | TRBV20-1 | TRBD1 | CSARGEGGFTDTQYF | TGCAGTGCTAGAGGGGAAGGGGGCTTCACAGATACGCAGTATTTT
TRBJ2-5 | many | TRBV7-9 | - | CASSPATRYQETQYF | TGTGCCAGCAGCCCCGCGACTCGGTACCAAGAGACCCAGTACTTC
TRBJ2-3 | many | TRBV5-6 | TRBD2 | CASSLGGGVPPRDTQYF | TGTGCCAGCAGCTTGGGCGGGGGTGTTCCCCCTCGCGATACGCAGTATTTT